A single sample is the source of the 11 T cell receptor beta chains below, sequenced in a study of response to subunit inactivated influenza vaccine. In TCRdb, the RT-PCR reads were re-called with MiXCR into one record per CDR3 protein. The sample has roughly 500,000 distinct CDR3 sequences; 16% are singletons. Sequenced here: CD4+ T cells sorted from PBMCs, sampled less than 30 months after vaccination. These receptors were obtained from a man aged 50 to 69 who received an inactivated influenza vaccine.

This chain's CDR3 is CAISGGQGASRTEAFF. The CDR3 nucleotides are TGTGCCATCAGTGGGGGACAGGGGGCGAGTCGTACTGAAGCTTTCTTT. The V and J genes are TRBV10-3 and TRBJ1-1; 12 bases map to TRBD1. Per the germline V gene, CDR1 is ENHRY and CDR2 is SYGVKD. CDR3 size: 16 residues. V lost 4 bases, J lost 5 bases, and 8 bases stayed unmatched.

The CDR3 DNA sequence: TGTGCTAGTGGTCGGACAGGGGAGGCGGGTACGCAGTATTTT. This translates into CASGRTGEAGTQYF. The chain combines TRBV12-5 with TRBJ2-3; 9 bases fit TRBD1. V lost 5 bases to trimming and J lost 8 bases; unmatched junction nucleotides: 8. This CDR3 comprises 14 residues. CDR1 LGHNT and CDR2 FRNRAP come from the germline V gene.

The V call is TRBV5-1, the J call TRBJ2-7; TRBD1 might be the D (6 bases). Trimming stripped 4 bases from V and 7 bases from J, with 21 bases between. There are 15 residues in the CDR3. Per germline, CDR1 SGHRS and CDR2 YFSETQ. The CDR3 protein is CASSPGWGRLGEQYF. CDR3 bases: TGCGCCAGCAGCCCCGGTTGGGGGCGCCTTGGGGAGCAGTACTTC. The full variable domain, in which reference TRBV5-1 and TRBJ2-7 provide the parts outside the CDR3, is KAGVTQTPRYLIKTRGQQVTLSCSPISGHRSVSWYQQTPGQGLQFLFEYFSETQRNKGNFPGRFSGRQFSNSRSEMNVSTLELGDSALYLCASSPGWGRLGEQYFGPGTRLTVT.

This clonotype was seen a few times. The chain couples TRBV24-1 to TRBJ2-3, with 7 bases identical to TRBD1. The CDR3 has 15 amino acids. In germline, CDR1 is KGHDR, CDR2 SFDVKD. Trimming at V came to 4 bases and at J to 5 bases, leaving 8 bases not matched to a gene. The CDR3: CATSEQTGKRDTQYF. DNA of the CDR3: TGTGCCACCAGTGAACAGACAGGGAAGCGAGATACGCAGTATTTT.

This clonotype has a handful of counts. The chain uses TRBV5-1 and TRBJ1-6; no definite D call. The V and J ends lost 0 bases and 7 bases respectively, with 8 bases between them. The germline V gene has CDR1 SGHRS and CDR2 YFSETQ. The CDR3 has 14 amino acids. In DNA, the CDR3 is TGCGCCAGCAGCTTGGGCAGCGGGAATTCACCCCTCCACTTT. Translated, it gives CASSLGSGNSPLHF. The full variable domain, its missing parts supplied by reference TRBV5-1 and TRBJ1-6, is KAGVTQTPRYLIKTRGQQVTLSCSPISGHRSVSWYQQTPGQGLQFLFEYFSETQRNKGNFPGRFSGRQFSNSRSEMNVSTLELGDSALYLCASSLGSGNSPLHFGNGTRLTVT.

This clonotype was detected only a few times. One end of the junction does not line up with germline, which may come from a read error. The rearrangement uses TRBV20-1 and TRBJ2-5; TRBD1 is a possible D gene (6 bases). Germline CDR1 is DFQATT and CDR2 is SNEGSKA (reference sequence). There are 12 residues in the CDR3. CDR3 amino acids: CSAGKPGQMVYF. In DNA form, the CDR3 reads TGCAGTGCTGGTAAACCGGGACAAATGGTTTATTTC.

J is TRBJ2-3 and V is TRBV24-1, with D unresolved. The CDR3 contains 16 residues. CDR1 is KGHDR and CDR2 is SFDVKD in the germline V gene. V was pared by 4 bases and J by 0 bases, with 13 bases between. The CDR3 sequence is CATSDPRRRSTDTQYF. The CDR3 DNA sequence: TGTGCCACCAGTGACCCACGTAGGCGGAGCACAGATACGCAGTATTTT.

This chain uses TRBV6-2 or TRBV6-3 with TRBJ2-3; a weak D match, TRBD1 (6 bases). CDR3 length: 12 amino acids. Looked up from germline, CDR1 is MNHEY and CDR2 is SVGEGT. Trimming cost V 6 bases and J 11 bases, with 15 bases left between them. The CDR3 nucleotides are TGTGCCAGCAGCCGGACAGTGATGGAGCAGTATTTT. This translates into CASSRTVMEQYF.

This clonotype was counted at least ten times. The gene calls are TRBV7-2 and TRBJ2-5; 7 bases line up with TRBD1. V gave up 2 bases and J gave up 2 bases; unmatched junction bases: 11. The germline V gene has CDR1 SGHTA and CDR2 FQGNSA. This CDR3 comprises 17 residues. Here the CDR3 reads CASSLRGTDYFQETQYF. CDR3 DNA: TGTGCCAGCAGCTTAAGGGGGACAGATTATTTTCAAGAGACCCAGTACTTC.

The chain links TRBV6-2 or TRBV6-3 to TRBJ2-6, with D perhaps TRBD2 (6 bases). CDR1 is MNHEY and CDR2 is SVGEGT in the germline V gene. This CDR3 has 16 amino acids. Trimming left V 0 bases short and J 2 bases short, with 8 bases between. The CDR3 loop is CASSYSRTTGANVLTF. CDR3 nucleotide sequence: TGTGCCAGCAGTTACTCTAGGACTACTGGGGCCAACGTCCTGACTTTC.

V gene TRBV29-1 combines with J gene TRBJ2-7, with D perhaps TRBD2 (5 bases). The CDR3 contains 16 residues. Germline assignment: CDR1 SQVTM and CDR2 ANQGSEA. The germline V and J ends were trimmed by 5 bases and 3 bases, with 23 bases remaining between them. The CDR3 protein is CSVYKAGIQTIYEQYF. The CDR3 nucleotides read TGCAGCGTTTATAAAGCCGGGATACAAACCATCTACGAGCAGTACTTC.